The rows below give T cell receptor beta chains drawn from one sample of a study of blood T cell repertoires in COVID-19. Sequenced by immunoSEQ multiplex PCR; TCRdb stores in-frame clones only, minus some. The data show more than 200,000 clones, roughly 80% seen once. Specimen: peripheral blood. Receptors were obtained from a man over 45 with active or convalescent COVID-19. Each CDR3 is given with its conserved first and last residue. A D gene is named only where the DNA matches it firmly. Some rows mark clone size as missing; the rest say once, few, many or name a class of expanded clone.

DNA: TGTGCCAGCGGGCGAGGGAATCAGCCCCAGCATTTT
CDR3: CASGRGNQPQHF
D: -
J: TRBJ1-5
size: -
V: TRBV6-4

DNA: TGTGCCTGGAGTGAGGACAGCACCGGGGAGCTGTTTTTT
CDR3: CAWSEDSTGELFF
D: -
J: TRBJ2-2
size: -
V: TRBV30

DNA: TGTGCCAGCAGTGACCCGGGACTAGCGGGAGAGCAGTACTTC
CDR3: CASSDPGLAGEQYF
D: TRBD2
J: TRBJ2-7
size: -
V: TRBV6-1

DNA: TGTGCCACCAGCAGAGATGTGACAGGGGATCCCAGGAACGAGCAGTACTTC
CDR3: CATSRDVTGDPRNEQYF
D: TRBD1
J: TRBJ2-7
size: -
V: TRBV15

DNA: TGTGCCACCAGTGATACGACAGGGCGAAGGGATGGCTACACCTTC
CDR3: CATSDTTGRRDGYTF
D: TRBD1
J: TRBJ1-2
size: -
V: TRBV24-1

DNA: TGTGCCAGTCGCTGGATGGGGGGTGAGCAGTTCTTC
CDR3: CASRWMGGEQFF
D: -
J: TRBJ2-1
size: -
V: TRBV13

DNA: TGCGCCAGCAGCCGAGAGTCGGGGGCAGATACGCAGTATTTT
CDR3: CASSRESGADTQYF
D: -
J: TRBJ2-3
size: -
V: TRBV4-3

DNA: TGTGCCAGCAGCTCCATGCTAGGGGCCAACTATGGCTACACCTTC
CDR3: CASSSMLGANYGYTF
D: -
J: TRBJ1-2
size: -
V: TRBV6-6

DNA: TGTGCCAGCAGTTACCTGAACACCATATATTTT
CDR3: CASSYLNTIYF
D: -
J: TRBJ1-3
size: once
V: TRBV6-5

DNA: TGTGCCAGCAGCTTCCCAGGGGCCTATGGCTACACCTTC
CDR3: CASSFPGAYGYTF
D: -
J: TRBJ1-2
size: -
V: TRBV7-8

DNA: TGCAGCCCTGGAGGAGGGGTGGGAGATACGCAGTATTTT
CDR3: CSPGGGVGDTQYF
D: -
J: TRBJ2-3
size: -
V: TRBV29-1

DNA: TGTGCCAGCAGCATTCGGACAGGGACCACCGGGGAGCTGTTTTTT
CDR3: CASSIRTGTTGELFF
D: TRBD1
J: TRBJ2-2
size: -
V: TRBV7-2

DNA: TGTGCCAGCAGCCTTCTAGCAGCCTACGAGCAGTACTTC
CDR3: CASSLLAAYEQYF
D: -
J: TRBJ2-7
size: once
V: TRBV5-8

DNA: TGCGCCAGCAGCTCGACGCAAGGGGTCGGCGCTGAAGCTTTCTTT
CDR3: CASSSTQGVGAEAFF
D: -
J: TRBJ1-1
size: -
V: TRBV5-1

DNA: TGTGCCAGCAGCGTAGACTCTAACACTGAAGCTTTCTTT
CDR3: CASSVDSNTEAFF
D: -
J: TRBJ1-1
size: -
V: TRBV9

DNA: TGTGCCAGCAGCTCAAACAGGGAAACTAATGAAAAACTGTTTTTT
CDR3: CASSSNRETNEKLFF
D: -
J: TRBJ1-4
size: -
V: TRBV5-4

DNA: TGTGCCAGCAGCCCTGACGGGGGGGGCACCCAGTACTTC
CDR3: CASSPDGGGTQYF
D: TRBD2
J: TRBJ2-5
size: once
V: TRBV7-2

DNA: TGCGCCAGCAGCGCAGGGGCGGACACTGAAGCTTTCTTT
CDR3: CASSAGADTEAFF
D: -
J: TRBJ1-1
size: -
V: TRBV5-1

DNA: TGTGCCAGTAGTATAAGACAGCCCCACACTGAAGCTTTCTTT
CDR3: CASSIRQPHTEAFF
D: -
J: TRBJ1-1
size: -
V: TRBV19

DNA: TGTGCCAGCAGCTTGACCCGCGCCGGGGAGCTGTTTTTT
CDR3: CASSLTRAGELFF
D: -
J: TRBJ2-2
size: few
V: TRBV5-4

DNA: TGTGCCACCAGCAGGGGGGGGGCGGCGGAGACCCAGTACTTC
CDR3: CATSRGGAAETQYF
D: -
J: TRBJ2-5
size: -
V: TRBV15

DNA: TGTGCCAGCAGGGAGAGGACTAGCGGGGGAACAGATACGCAGTATTTT
CDR3: CASRERTSGGTDTQYF
D: TRBD2
J: TRBJ2-3
size: -
V: TRBV11-2

DNA: TGCATCGCCCCCGGGACAGGGCCTTTCGGCAATCAGCCCCAGCATTTT
CDR3: CIAPGTGPFGNQPQHF
D: TRBD1
J: TRBJ1-5
size: -
V: TRBV29-1

DNA: TGTGCCAGTAGGGCGCCAGGACAGGGAAGCAATCAGCCCCAGCATTTT
CDR3: CASRAPGQGSNQPQHF
D: TRBD1
J: TRBJ1-5
size: few
V: TRBV19

DNA: TGTGCCAGTAGTATAGGAGGAGGGGGCAGTGGCTACACCTTC
CDR3: CASSIGGGGSGYTF
D: TRBD1
J: TRBJ1-2
size: many
V: TRBV19

DNA: TGTGCCTGGGACAGGGTAGTACAGGGGGAGACCCAGTACTTC
CDR3: CAWDRVVQGETQYF
D: TRBD1
J: TRBJ2-5
size: -
V: TRBV30

DNA: TGTGCCAGCAGTTACGCGGTGACGGACAGGGTTGGTTCACCCCTCCACTTT
CDR3: CASSYAVTDRVGSPLHF
D: TRBD1
J: TRBJ1-6
size: -
V: TRBV6-2/TRBV6-3

DNA: TGTGCCAGCAGCCCCCGACAGGGTCTACAAGAGACCCAGTACTTC
CDR3: CASSPRQGLQETQYF
D: TRBD1
J: TRBJ2-5
size: -
V: TRBV9

DNA: TGCGCCAGCAGCTTGTATTCCGAGCAGTACTTC
CDR3: CASSLYSEQYF
D: -
J: TRBJ2-7
size: -
V: TRBV5-1

DNA: TGTGCCAGCAGTGAAGCGCTCTCCCTAAGGGGGTCCTACGAGCAGTACTTC
CDR3: CASSEALSLRGSYEQYF
D: -
J: TRBJ2-7
size: -
V: TRBV2

DNA: TGTGCCAGCAGTGACAGAACGTCTGGAAACACCATATATTTT
CDR3: CASSDRTSGNTIYF
D: -
J: TRBJ1-3
size: -
V: TRBV2

DNA: TGCGCCAGCAGTGAGATCGAGGCAGGGAAATGGGAGACCCAGTACTTC
CDR3: CASSEIEAGKWETQYF
D: -
J: TRBJ2-5
size: -
V: TRBV10-1

DNA: TGTGCCAGCACCGTAGACAACTATAATTCACCCCTCCACTTT
CDR3: CASTVDNYNSPLHF
D: -
J: TRBJ1-6
size: -
V: TRBV2

DNA: TGCGCCAGCAGCCCCGGAGGATCAGGGGGCTACGAGCAGTACTTC
CDR3: CASSPGGSGGYEQYF
D: TRBD1
J: TRBJ2-7
size: -
V: TRBV5-1

DNA: TGTGCCAGCAGCCTACAGGTGCGCTCCTACGAGCAGTACTTC
CDR3: CASSLQVRSYEQYF
D: -
J: TRBJ2-7
size: -
V: TRBV3-1/TRBV3-2

DNA: TGTGCCAGCAGTTATACGACCCGGGGGAACACTGAAGCTTTCTTT
CDR3: CASSYTTRGNTEAFF
D: -
J: TRBJ1-1
size: -
V: TRBV27

DNA: TGTGCCAGTAGTATCGGACAGGACTACGAGCAGTACTTC
CDR3: CASSIGQDYEQYF
D: TRBD1
J: TRBJ2-7
size: few
V: TRBV19

DNA: TGTGCCAGCAGTTTAAACGGACAGGGGGGTAATTCACCCCTCCACTTT
CDR3: CASSLNGQGGNSPLHF
D: TRBD1
J: TRBJ1-6
size: -
V: TRBV28

DNA: TGTGCCAGCAGCTTAGGAGGGGACAAACTGAGGGAGACCCAGTACTTC
CDR3: CASSLGGDKLRETQYF
D: -
J: TRBJ2-5
size: -
V: TRBV7-6

DNA: TGCAGCGCGCCGGGACAGGGTCCGGCCGGGGAGCTGTTTTTT
CDR3: CSAPGQGPAGELFF
D: TRBD1
J: TRBJ2-2
size: -
V: TRBV29-1

DNA: TGTGCCTACTTCCCCCCGGGCGGAGGGATTAAGTACGGCTACACCTTC
CDR3: CAYFPPGGGIKYGYTF
D: -
J: TRBJ1-2
size: -
V: TRBV30

DNA: TGTGCCAGCAGCCTTATTCGAGGGGATACGCAGTATTTT
CDR3: CASSLIRGDTQYF
D: -
J: TRBJ2-3
size: -
V: TRBV3-1/TRBV3-2

DNA: TGTGCCTGGAGTCTGGGACAGGGGGCCTACGAGCAGTACTTC
CDR3: CAWSLGQGAYEQYF
D: TRBD1
J: TRBJ2-7
size: few
V: TRBV30

DNA: TGCAGCGTTCATGGGGGCTTAGTGGGAAACACCATATATTTT
CDR3: CSVHGGLVGNTIYF
D: -
J: TRBJ1-3
size: once
V: TRBV29-1

DNA: TGTGCCACCAGGTTTAGCGGGAGAGAGACCCAGTACTTC
CDR3: CATRFSGRETQYF
D: TRBD2
J: TRBJ2-5
size: -
V: TRBV15

DNA: TGTGCCTGGAGTCCTCTCCGAGCATCGGAGCAGTACTTC
CDR3: CAWSPLRASEQYF
D: -
J: TRBJ2-7
size: once
V: TRBV30

DNA: TGTGCCAGCAGCCAAGAAAACCCACTAGCGGGGGCGGGAGAGACCCAGTACTTC
CDR3: CASSQENPLAGAGETQYF
D: TRBD2
J: TRBJ2-5
size: -
V: TRBV3-1/TRBV3-2